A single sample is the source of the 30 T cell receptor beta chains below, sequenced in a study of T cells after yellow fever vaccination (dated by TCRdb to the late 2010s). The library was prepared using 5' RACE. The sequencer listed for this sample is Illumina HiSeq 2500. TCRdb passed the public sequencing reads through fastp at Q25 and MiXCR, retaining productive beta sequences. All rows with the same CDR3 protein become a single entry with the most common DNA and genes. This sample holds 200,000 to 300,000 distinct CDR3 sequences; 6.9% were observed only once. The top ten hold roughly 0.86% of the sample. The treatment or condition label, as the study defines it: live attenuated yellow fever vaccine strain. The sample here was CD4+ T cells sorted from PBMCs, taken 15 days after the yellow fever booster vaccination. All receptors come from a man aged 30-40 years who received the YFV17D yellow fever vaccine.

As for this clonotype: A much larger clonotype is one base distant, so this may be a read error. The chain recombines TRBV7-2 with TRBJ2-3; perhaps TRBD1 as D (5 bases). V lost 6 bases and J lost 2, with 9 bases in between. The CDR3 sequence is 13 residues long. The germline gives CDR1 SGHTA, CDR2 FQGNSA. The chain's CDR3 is CASRNGHTDTQYF. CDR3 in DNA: TGTGCCAGCAGAAACGGACACACAGATACGCAGTATTTT.

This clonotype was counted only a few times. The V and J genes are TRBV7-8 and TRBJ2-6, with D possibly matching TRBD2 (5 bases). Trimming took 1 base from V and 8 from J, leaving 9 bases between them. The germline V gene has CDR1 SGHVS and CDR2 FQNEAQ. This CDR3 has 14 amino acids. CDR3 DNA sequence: TGTGCCAGCAGCTTAGGCGGAGGAACCAACGTCCTGACTTTC. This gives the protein CASSLGGGTNVLTF.

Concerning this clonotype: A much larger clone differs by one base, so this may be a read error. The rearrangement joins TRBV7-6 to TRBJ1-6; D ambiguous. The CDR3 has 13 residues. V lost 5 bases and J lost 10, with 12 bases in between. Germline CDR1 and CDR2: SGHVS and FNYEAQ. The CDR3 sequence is CASSRTEDSPLHF. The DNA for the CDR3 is TGTGCCAGCAGCAGGACCGAGGACTCACCCCTCCACTTT.

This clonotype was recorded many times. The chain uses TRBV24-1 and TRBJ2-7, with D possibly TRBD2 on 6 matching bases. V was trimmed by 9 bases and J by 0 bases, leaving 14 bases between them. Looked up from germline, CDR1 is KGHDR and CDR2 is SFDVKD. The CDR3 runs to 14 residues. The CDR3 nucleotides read TGTGCCACCGACGCGGGGAGCAGCTCCTACGAGCAGTACTTC. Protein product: CATDAGSSSYEQYF.

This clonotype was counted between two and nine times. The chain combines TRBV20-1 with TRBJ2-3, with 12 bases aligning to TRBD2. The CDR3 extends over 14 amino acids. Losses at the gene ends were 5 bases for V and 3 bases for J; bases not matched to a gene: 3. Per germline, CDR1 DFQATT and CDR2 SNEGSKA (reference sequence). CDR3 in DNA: TGCAGTGCTTCCGGACTAGCGGGAACAGATACGCAGTATTTT. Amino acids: CSASGLAGTDTQYF.

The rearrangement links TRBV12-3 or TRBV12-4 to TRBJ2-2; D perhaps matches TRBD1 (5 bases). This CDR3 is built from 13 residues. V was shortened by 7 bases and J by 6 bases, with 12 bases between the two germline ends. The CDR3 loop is CASTGPGPGELFF. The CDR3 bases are TGTGCCAGCACCGGGCCAGGGCCCGGGGAGCTGTTTTTT.

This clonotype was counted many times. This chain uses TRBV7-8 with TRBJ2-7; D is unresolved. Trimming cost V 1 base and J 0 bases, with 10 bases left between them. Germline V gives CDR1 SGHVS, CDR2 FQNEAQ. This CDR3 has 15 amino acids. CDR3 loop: CASSLVGGSSYEQYF. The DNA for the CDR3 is TGTGCCAGCAGCTTAGTGGGTGGCAGCTCCTACGAGCAGTACTTC.

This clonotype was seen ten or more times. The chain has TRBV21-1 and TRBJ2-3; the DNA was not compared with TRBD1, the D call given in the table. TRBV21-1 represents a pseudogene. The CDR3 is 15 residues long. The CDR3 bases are TGTGCCAGCAGCGACCCGACAGGGGGCAGGAATACGCAGTATTTT. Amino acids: CASSDPTGGRNTQYF.

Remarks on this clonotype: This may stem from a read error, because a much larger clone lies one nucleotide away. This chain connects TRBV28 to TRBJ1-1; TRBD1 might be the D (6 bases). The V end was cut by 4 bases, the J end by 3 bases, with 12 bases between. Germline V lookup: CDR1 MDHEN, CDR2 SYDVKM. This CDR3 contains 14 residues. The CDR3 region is CASSYGQGYTEAFF. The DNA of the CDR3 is TGTGCCAGCAGTTATGGGCAGGGGTACACTGAAGCTTTCTTT.

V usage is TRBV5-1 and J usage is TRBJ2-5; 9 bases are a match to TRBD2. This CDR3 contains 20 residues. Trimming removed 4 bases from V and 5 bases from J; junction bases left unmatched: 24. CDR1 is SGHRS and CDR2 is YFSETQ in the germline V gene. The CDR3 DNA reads TGCGCCAGCAGCCGGGTCAGGTGGGCCGGACCAGGACTAGCGTTTGAGACCCAGTACTTC. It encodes CASSRVRWAGPGLAFETQYF.

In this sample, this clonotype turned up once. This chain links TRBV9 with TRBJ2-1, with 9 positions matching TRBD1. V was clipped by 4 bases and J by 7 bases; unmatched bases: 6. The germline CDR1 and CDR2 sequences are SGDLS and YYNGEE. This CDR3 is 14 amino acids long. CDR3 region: CASSPRQGGNEQFF. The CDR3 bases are TGTGCCAGCAGCCCTCGACAGGGGGGTAATGAGCAGTTCTTC.

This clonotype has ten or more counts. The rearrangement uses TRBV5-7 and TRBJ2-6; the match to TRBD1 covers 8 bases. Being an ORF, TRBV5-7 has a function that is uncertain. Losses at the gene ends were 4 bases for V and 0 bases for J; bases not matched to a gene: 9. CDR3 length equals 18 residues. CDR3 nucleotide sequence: TGTGCCAGCAGCGGGACGGGACAGGTGTACTCTGGGGCCAACGTCCTGACTTTC. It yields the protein CASSGTGQVYSGANVLTF.

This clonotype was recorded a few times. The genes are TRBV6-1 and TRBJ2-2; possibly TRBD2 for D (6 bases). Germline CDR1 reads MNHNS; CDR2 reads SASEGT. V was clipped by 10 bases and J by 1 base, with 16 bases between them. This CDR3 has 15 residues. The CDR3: CATAFPAGNTGELFF. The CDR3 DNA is TGTGCCACCGCCTTTCCAGCGGGGAACACCGGGGAGCTGTTTTTT.

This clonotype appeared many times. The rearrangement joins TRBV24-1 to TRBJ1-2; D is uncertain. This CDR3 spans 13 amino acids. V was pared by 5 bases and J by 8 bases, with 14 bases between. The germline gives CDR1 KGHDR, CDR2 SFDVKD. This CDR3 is CATSGPAKYGYTF. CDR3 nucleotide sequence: TGTGCCACCAGTGGGCCGGCCAAGTACGGCTACACCTTC.

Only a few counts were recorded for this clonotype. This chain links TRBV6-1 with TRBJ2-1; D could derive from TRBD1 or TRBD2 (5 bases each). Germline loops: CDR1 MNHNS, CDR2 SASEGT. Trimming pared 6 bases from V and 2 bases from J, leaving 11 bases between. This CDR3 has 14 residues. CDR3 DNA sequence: TGTGCCAGCAGGGGGGACGGGACCTACAATGAGCAGTTCTTC. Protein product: CASRGDGTYNEQFF.

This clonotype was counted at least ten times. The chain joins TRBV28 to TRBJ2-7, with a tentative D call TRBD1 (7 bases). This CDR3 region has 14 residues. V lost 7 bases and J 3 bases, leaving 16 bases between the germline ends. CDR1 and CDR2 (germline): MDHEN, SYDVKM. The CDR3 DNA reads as TGTGCCAGCACTCGGCGGGGACAGCTCTACGAGCAGTACTTC. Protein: CASTRRGQLYEQYF.

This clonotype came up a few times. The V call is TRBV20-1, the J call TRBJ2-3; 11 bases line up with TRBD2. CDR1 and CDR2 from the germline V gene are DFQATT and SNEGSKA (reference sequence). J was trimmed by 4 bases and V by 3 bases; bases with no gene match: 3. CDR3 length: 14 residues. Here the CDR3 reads CSARTSGNSDTQYF. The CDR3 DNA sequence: TGCAGTGCTAGGACTAGCGGGAATTCAGATACGCAGTATTTT.

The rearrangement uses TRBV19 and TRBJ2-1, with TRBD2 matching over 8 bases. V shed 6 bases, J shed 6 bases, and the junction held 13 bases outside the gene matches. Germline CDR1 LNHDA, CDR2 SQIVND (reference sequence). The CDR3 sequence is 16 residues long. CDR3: CASSPRAGTRGNEQFF. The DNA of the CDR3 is TGTGCCAGTAGCCCTAGGGCCGGGACTAGGGGCAATGAGCAGTTCTTC.

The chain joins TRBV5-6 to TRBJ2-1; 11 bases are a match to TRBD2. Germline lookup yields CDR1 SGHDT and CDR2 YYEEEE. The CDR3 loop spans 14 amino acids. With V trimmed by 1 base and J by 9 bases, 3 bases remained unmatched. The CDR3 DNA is TGTGCCAGCAGCTTGCGGCTAGCGGGAGGTGAGCAGTTCTTC. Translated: CASSLRLAGGEQFF.

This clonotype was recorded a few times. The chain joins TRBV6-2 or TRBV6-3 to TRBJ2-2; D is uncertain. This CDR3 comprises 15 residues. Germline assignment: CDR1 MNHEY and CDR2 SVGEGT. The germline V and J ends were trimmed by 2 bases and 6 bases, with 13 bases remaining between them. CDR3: CASSYGSVKAGELFF. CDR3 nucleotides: TGTGCCAGCAGTTACGGTTCAGTCAAGGCCGGGGAGCTGTTTTTT.

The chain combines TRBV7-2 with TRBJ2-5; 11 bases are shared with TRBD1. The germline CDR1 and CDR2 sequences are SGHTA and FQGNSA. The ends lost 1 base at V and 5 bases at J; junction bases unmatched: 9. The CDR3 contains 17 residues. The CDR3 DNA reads TGTGCCAGCAGCTTAGTTGAGGGACAGGGGGTAAGGGAGACCCAGTACTTC. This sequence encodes CASSLVEGQGVRETQYF. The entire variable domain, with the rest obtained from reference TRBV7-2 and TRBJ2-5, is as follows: GAGVSQSPSNKVTEKGKDVELRCDPISGHTALYWYRQSLGQGLEFLIYFQGNSAPDKSGLPSDRFSAERTGGSVSTLTIQRTQQEDSAVYLCASSLVEGQGVRETQYFGPGTRLLVL.

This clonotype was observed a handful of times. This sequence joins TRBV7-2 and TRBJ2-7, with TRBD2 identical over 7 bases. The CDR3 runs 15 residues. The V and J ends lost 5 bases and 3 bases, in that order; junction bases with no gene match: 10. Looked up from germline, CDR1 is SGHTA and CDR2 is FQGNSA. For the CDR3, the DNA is TGTGCCAGCAGCCTGGGACTACGAAGCCTCTACGAGCAGTACTTC. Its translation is CASSLGLRSLYEQYF.

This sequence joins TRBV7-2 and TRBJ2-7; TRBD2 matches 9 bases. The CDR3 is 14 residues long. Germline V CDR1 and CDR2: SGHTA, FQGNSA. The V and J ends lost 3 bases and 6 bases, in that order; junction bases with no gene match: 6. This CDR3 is CASSFSGSVSEQYF. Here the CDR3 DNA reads TGTGCCAGCAGCTTTAGCGGGAGTGTGAGCGAGCAGTACTTC.

CDR3 nucleotide sequence: TGTGCCACCAGTGATGGACAGGGTCGATATGGCTACACCTTC. This encodes CATSDGQGRYGYTF. The genes are TRBV24-1 and TRBJ1-2, with TRBD1 matching 8 bases. CDR1 and CDR2 from the germline V gene are KGHDR and SFDVKD. This CDR3 comprises 14 residues. Losses at the gene ends were 3 bases for V and 5 bases for J; bases not matched to a gene: 4.

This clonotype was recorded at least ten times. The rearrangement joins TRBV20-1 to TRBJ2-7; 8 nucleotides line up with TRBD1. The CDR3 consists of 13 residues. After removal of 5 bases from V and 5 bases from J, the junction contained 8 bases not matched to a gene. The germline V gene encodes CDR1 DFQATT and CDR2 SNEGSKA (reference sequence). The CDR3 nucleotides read TGCAGTGCTTACCAGGGGGCTAGGAACGAGCAGTACTTC. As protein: CSAYQGARNEQYF.

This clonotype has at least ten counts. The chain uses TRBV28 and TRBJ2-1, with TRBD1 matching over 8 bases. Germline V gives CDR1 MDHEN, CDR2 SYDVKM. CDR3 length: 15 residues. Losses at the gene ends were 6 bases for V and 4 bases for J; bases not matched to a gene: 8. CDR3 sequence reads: CASRASGQVYNEQFF. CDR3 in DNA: TGTGCCAGCAGGGCTTCGGGACAGGTGTACAATGAGCAGTTCTTC.

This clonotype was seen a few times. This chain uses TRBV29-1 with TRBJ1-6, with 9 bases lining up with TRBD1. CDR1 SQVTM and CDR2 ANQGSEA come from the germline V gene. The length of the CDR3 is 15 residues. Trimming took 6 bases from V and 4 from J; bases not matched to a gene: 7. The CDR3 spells CSVGSGTGYNSPLHF. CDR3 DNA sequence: TGCAGCGTCGGATCGGGGACAGGGTATAATTCACCCCTCCACTTT.

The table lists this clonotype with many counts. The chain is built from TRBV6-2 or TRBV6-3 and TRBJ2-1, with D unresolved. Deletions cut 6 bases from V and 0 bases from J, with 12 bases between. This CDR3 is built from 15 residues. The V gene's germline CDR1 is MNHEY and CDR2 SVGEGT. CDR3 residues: CASSPRPSSYNEQFF. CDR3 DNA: TGTGCCAGCAGCCCGAGACCAAGCTCCTACAATGAGCAGTTCTTC.

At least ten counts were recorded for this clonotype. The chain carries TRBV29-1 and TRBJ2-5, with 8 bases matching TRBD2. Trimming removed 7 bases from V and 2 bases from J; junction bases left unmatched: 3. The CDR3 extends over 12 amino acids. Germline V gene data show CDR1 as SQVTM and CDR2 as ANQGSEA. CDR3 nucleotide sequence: TGCAGCGCAACTAGCGGACAAGAGACCCAGTACTTC. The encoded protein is CSATSGQETQYF. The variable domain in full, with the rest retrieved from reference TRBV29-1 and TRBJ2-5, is SAVISQKPSRDICQRGTSLTIQCQVDSQVTMMFWYRQQPGQSLTLIATANQGSEATYESGFVIDKFPISRPNLTFSTLTVSNMSPEDSSIYLCSATSGQETQYFGPGTRLLVL.

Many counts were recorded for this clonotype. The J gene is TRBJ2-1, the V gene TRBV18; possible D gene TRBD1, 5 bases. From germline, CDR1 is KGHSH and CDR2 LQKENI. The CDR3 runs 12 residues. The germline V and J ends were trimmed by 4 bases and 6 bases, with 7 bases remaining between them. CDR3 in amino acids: CASSQGANEQFF. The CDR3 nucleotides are TGTGCCAGCTCACAAGGGGCCAATGAGCAGTTCTTC.